The following is a T cell receptor beta chain sequence with its context. Its specificity is not known. Germline lookup yields CDR1 SEHNR and CDR2 FQNEAQ (reference sequence). The CDR3 consists of 12 residues. The entry originates in a study of CXCR3-negative and CXCR3-positive naive CD8 T cells. Each CD8+ T cell subset was flow-sorted in triplicate. Every sort contained approximately 300,000 cells. Findings and limits, study-wide: Between one naive subset and the other, surface CD5 was comparable, and TCR strength was inferred from TRB CDR3 properties. TRBV-TRBJ usage matched between naive CXCR3-negative and CXCR3-positive cells but not between memory cells. Comparably high diversity was seen in both naive subsets, and much lower diversity in memory CD8+ cells.

UMI labels and 5' RACE were used to prepare the TRB cDNA libraries. No DNA is given; TCRdb re-called the 5' RACE reads and lists each CDR3 protein once. The table lists around 40,000 distinct CDR3 sequences, with roughly 14% in the top ten. Sequenced sample: memory CD8+ T cells from blood. This sequence joins TRBV7-9 and TRBJ2-7; TCRdb returns TRBD1, unconfirmable since there is no DNA. The sequence was collected from a human donor in good health. Some clones in this sample may be carry-over from other donors' samples. CDR3 protein: CASSPDTLEQYF.